The sequence of this TCR beta chain was determined in a study of beta chain features in type 1 diabetes. Regarding the study as a whole: Moderately but significantly shorter TCRB CDR3s were found in Type 1 diabetes patients in all four CD4+ subsets.

What was sequenced were expressed TCRB transcripts, since all of the isolated RNA had been reverse transcribed. This table comes from immunoSEQ multiplex PCR, and its TCRdb copy is limited to in-frame clones, with some not included. The sample lists some 330,000 clones; over 9.5% were seen once. Between the trimmed V and J ends, which lost 5 bases and 5 bases, there was a span of 10 bases. This CDR3 comprises 13 residues. Germline CDR1 and CDR2: SGHNT and YENEEA. Comment on this clone: As yet, its antigen is unknown.

The sequenced material came from naive CD4+ T cells from blood. The chain recombines TRBV11-3 with TRBJ2-1; possibly TRBD2 for D (5 bases). The receptor comes from a woman aged 18-30 years with type 1 diabetes. The chain's CDR3 is CASSPGMNNEQFF. Here the CDR3 DNA reads TGTGCCAGCAGCCCCGGGATGAACAATGAGCAGTTCTTC.